The TCR beta chain described here comes from a study of blood T cell repertoires in COVID-19. Only in-frame clones appear in the TCRdb table, and some are missing; sequencing was by immunoSEQ multiplex PCR. The sample lists about 140,000 clones, roughly 80% occurring once. The CDR3 extends over 13 amino acids. CDR1 and CDR2 (germline): SNHLY, FYNNEI. Trimming left V 6 bases short and J 4 bases short, with 10 bases between. The sequence was obtained from a man between 50 and 59 years old with acute or convalescent COVID-19. The material sequenced was peripheral blood. The chain carries TRBV2 and TRBJ1-5; D is undetermined. CDR3 region: CASRSRVNQPQHF. The CDR3 nucleotides are TGTGCCAGCAGAAGCCGGGTAAATCAGCCCCAGCATTTT.